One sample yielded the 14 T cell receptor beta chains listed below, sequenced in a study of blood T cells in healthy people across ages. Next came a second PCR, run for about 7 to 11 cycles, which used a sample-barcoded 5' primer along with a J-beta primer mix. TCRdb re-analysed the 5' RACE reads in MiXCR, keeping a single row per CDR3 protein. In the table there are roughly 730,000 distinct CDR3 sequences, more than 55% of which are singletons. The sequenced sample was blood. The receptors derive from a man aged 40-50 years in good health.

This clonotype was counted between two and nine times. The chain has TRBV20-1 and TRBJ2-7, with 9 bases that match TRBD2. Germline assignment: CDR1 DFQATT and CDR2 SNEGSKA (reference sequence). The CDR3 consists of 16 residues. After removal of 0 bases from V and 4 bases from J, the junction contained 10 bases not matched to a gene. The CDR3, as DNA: TGCAGTGCTAGAGACGACCAAGCGGGGGGACCGTACGAGCAGTACTTC. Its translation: CSARDDQAGGPYEQYF.

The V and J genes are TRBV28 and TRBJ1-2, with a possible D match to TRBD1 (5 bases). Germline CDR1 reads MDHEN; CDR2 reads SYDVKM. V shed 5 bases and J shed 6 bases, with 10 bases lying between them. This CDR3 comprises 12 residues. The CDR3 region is CASSAGADGYTF. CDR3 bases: TGTGCCAGCAGTGCCGGGGCGGATGGCTACACCTTC.

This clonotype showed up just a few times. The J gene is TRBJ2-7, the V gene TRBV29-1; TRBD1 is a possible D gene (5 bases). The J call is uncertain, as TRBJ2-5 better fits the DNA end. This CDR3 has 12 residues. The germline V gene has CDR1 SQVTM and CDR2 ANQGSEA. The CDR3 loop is CSVEDRAETQYF. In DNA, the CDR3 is TGCAGCGTTGAAGACAGGGCAGAGACCCAGTACTTC.

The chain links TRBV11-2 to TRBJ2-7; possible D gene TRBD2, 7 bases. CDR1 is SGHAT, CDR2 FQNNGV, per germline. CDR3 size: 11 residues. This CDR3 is CAGGALGEQYF. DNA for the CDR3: TGTGCGGGGGGGGCGCTAGGCGAGCAGTACTTC.

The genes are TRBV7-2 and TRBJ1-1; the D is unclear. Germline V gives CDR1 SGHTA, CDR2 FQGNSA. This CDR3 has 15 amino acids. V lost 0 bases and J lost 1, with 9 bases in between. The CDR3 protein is CASSLARPPNTEAFF. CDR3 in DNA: TGTGCCAGCAGCTTAGCCAGGCCGCCGAACACTGAAGCTTTCTTT.

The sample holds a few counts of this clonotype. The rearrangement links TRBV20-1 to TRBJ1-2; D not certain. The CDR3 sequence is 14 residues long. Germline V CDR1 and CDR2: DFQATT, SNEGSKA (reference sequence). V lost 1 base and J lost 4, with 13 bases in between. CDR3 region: CSARVGPALYGYTF. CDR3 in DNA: TGCAGTGCTAGAGTAGGGCCAGCCCTCTATGGCTACACCTTC.

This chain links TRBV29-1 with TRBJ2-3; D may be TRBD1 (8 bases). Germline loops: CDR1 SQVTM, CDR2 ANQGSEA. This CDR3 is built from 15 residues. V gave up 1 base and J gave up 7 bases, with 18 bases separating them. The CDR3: CSVEVGGQGAYTQYF. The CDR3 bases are TGCAGCGTTGAAGTCGGGGGGCAGGGGGCGTATACGCAGTATTTT.

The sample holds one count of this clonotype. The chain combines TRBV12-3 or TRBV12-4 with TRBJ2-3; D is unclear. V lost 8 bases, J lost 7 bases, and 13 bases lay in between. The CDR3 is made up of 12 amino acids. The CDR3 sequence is CASYKETNTQYF. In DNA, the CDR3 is TGTGCCAGCTATAAGGAGACGAATACGCAGTATTTT.

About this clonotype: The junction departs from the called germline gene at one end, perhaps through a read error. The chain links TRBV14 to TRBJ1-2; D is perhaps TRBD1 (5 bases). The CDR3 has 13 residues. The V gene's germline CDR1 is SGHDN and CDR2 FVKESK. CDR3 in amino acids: CACSQGRDYGYTF. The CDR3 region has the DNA TGTGCCTGCAGCCAGGGTAGGGACTATGGCTACACCTTC.

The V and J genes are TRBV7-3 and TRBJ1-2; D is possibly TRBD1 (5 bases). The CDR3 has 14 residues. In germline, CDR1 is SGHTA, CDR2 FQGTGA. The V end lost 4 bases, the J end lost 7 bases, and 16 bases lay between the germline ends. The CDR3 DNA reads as TGTGCCAGCAGCTCGGCGCAGGGAGAAGGTGGCTACACCTTC. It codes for CASSSAQGEGGYTF. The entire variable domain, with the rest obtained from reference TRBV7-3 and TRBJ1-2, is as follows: GAGVSQTPSNKVTEKGKYVELRCDPISGHTALYWYRQSLGQGPEFLIYFQGTGAADDSGLPNDRFFAVRPEGSVSTLKIQRTERGDSAVYLCASSSAQGEGGYTFGSGTRLTVV.

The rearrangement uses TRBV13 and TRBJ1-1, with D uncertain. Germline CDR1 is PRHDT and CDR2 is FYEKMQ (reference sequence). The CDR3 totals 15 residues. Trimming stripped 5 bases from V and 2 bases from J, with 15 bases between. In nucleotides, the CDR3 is TGTGCCAGCAGCCTCGCCCTCCAGGACAACACTGAAGCTTTCTTT. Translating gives CASSLALQDNTEAFF.

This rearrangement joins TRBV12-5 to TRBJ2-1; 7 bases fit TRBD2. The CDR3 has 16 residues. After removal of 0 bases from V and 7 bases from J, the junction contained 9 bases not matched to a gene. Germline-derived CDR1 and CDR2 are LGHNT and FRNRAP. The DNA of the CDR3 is TGTGCTAGTGGTTTGGTACTGGGCGGGAGTGATAATGAGCAGTTCTTC. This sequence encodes CASGLVLGGSDNEQFF.

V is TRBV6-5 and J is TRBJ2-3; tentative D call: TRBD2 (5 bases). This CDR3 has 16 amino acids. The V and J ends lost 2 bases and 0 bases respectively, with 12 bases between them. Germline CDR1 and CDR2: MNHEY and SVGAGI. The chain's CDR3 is CASSYSLAISTDTQYF. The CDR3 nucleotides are TGTGCCAGCAGTTACAGCCTAGCAATTAGCACAGATACGCAGTATTTT.

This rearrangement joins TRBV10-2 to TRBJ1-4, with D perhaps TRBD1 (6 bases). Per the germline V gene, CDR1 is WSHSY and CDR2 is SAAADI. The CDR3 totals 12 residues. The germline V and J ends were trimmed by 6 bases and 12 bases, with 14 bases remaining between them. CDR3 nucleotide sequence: TGCGCCAGCAGAGGGGGACAATTGGAACTGTTTTTT. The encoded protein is CASRGGQLELFF.